This T cell receptor (beta chain) was retrieved from a study of shared clonotypes between healthy human individuals. The study's findings and limits: When naive CD4 clonotypes were compared across a few donors, around 4.6% were shared.

In germline, CDR1 is MNHEY, CDR2 SVGAGI. CDR3 length: 14 residues. Trimming left V 0 bases short and J 3 bases short, with 9 bases between. In the case of this clone: The antigen is not known.

Generated by immunoSEQ multiplex PCR, the TCRdb table keeps only in-frame clones and is missing some. This sample has about 820,000 clones, with 90% to 95% found just once. Cells designated naive CD8 were CD45RO-negative and were positively selected for CCR7, with terminally differentiated effector memory CD45RA+ cells excluded. V is TRBV6-5 and J is TRBJ2-7; no definite D call. The sequencing sample was made of naive CD8+ T cells sorted from blood. This sequence originates from a man aged 30 to 39 in good health. The chain's CDR3 is CASSYSDKIYEQYF. In nucleotides, the CDR3 is TGTGCCAGCAGTTACTCAGACAAAATCTACGAGCAGTACTTC.